Given below is one TCR beta chain in context. Sequencing used immunoSEQ multiplex PCR; TCRdb keeps in-frame clones, though not all of them. The sample includes about 730,000 clones, roughly 85% of them seen just once. This sample is drawn from a study of shared T cell receptors in the human thymus. The CDR3 sequence is 15 residues long. Germline lookup yields CDR1 MGHDK and CDR2 SYGVNS. The V end was cut by 2 bases, the J end by 5 bases, with 15 bases between. The data also belong to a second study, concerning human thymus T cells. Turning to that study: Surgeons resected thymus tissue during corrective heart surgery. Among thymic and blood repertoires, usage of V and J genes appeared biased.

The chain employs TRBV25-1 and TRBJ2-5, with D maybe TRBD1 (5 bases). The sample consisted of thymocytes. The source is a girl less than two years old with a congenital heart defect. CDR3 sequence reads: CASSEDRLMRETQYF. The CDR3 nucleotides read TGTGCCAGCAGTGAAGACAGACTGATGAGGGAGACCCAGTACTTC. The full variable domain, completed using reference TRBV25-1 and TRBJ2-5, is EADIYQTPRYLVIGTGKKITLECSQTMGHDKMYWYQQDPGMELHLIHYSYGVNSTEKGDLSSESTVSRIRTEHFPLTLESARPSHTSQYLCASSEDRLMRETQYFGPGTRLLVL.